This TCR beta chain stems from a study of immune cell composition in non-small cell lung cancer. Per germline, CDR1 SNHLY and CDR2 FYNNEI. The V gene end was trimmed by 7 bases and the J gene end by 5 bases; junction bases not matched to a gene: 11. CDR3 length: 14 residues. Sequenced by immunoSEQ multiplex PCR; TCRdb stores in-frame clones only, minus some. The table lists fewer than 2,500 clones, 75% of them singletons. Normal lung was taken at the farthest possible site, at least 3 cm from tumour. The gene calls are TRBV2 and TRBJ2-7; TRBD1 agrees at 7 bases. This sequence was found in a human donor with non-small cell lung cancer. The source material was non-adjacent lung tissue. The CDR3 region has the DNA TGTGCCAGCAATCCGGAGAAGGGGGCGAACGAGCAGTACTTC. Amino acid sequence: CASNPEKGANEQYF.